Sequencing of this TCR beta chain was carried out in a study of cytomegalovirus exposure and HLA in healthy donors. Study-wide results and caveats: According to a later analysis, most TCR beta chains associated with CMV appeared HLA-restricted. Analysis performed later showed TCR beta chains linked to HLA being more clonally expanded than equally common others.

The trim removed 3 bases at V and 3 bases at J, leaving 8 bases unmatched. This CDR3 has 16 residues. CDR1 and CDR2 from the germline V gene are SQVTM and ANQGSEA. The PCR made use of 60 Vbeta and 13 Jbeta primers. Clones were sequenced by immunoSEQ multiplex PCR, and TCRdb holds only the in-frame ones, with some missing. The table lists fewer than 250,000 clones, 60% to 80% of them singletons. With respect to this clone: As yet, its antigen is unknown.

Material: PBMCs. The chain is built from TRBV29-1 and TRBJ1-2, with TRBD1 identical over 12 bases. The receptor was derived from a man younger than 30 in good health and CMV-seronegative. CDR3 sequence (DNA): TGCAGCGTTGACGTACAGGGACAGGGGGCCGACTATGGCTACACCTTC. Residues: CSVDVQGQGADYGYTF.